The rows below give T cell receptor beta chains drawn from one sample of a study of blood T cell repertoires in COVID-19. TCRdb's copy holds only in-frame clones and misses some; the assay was immunoSEQ multiplex PCR. The sample yields 55,000 to 90,000 clones, around 90% seen once. Sequencing was done on a sample of peripheral blood. These receptor sequences come from a human donor with active COVID-19. The donor label of this sample is uncertain. Each CDR3 is given with its conserved first and last residue. D genes are given only for firm matches. Not every row has a clone size; where given, it reads once, few, many or a size class.

V: TRBV24-1; D: .; J: TRBJ2-1; size: .; CDR3: CATSDRSAGQRLDEQFF; DNA: TGTGCCACCAGTGACCGATCCGCCGGACAGCGCTTAGATGAGCAGTTCTTC
V: TRBV7-3; D: .; J: TRBJ2-1; size: .; CDR3: CASSLTPSSSYNEQFF; DNA: TGTGCCAGCAGTCTAACCCCTAGCTCTTCCTACAATGAGCAGTTCTTC
V: TRBV2; D: .; J: TRBJ2-2; size: .; CDR3: CASSEFTGATGELFF; DNA: TGTGCCAGCAGTGAATTTACAGGAGCGACCGGGGAGCTGTTTTTT
V: TRBV3-1/TRBV3-2; D: TRBD2; J: TRBJ2-7; size: .; CDR3: CASSQVRGGGFDEQYF; DNA: TGTGCCAGCAGCCAAGTTCGGGGGGGAGGTTTCGACGAGCAGTACTTC
V: TRBV5-1; D: .; J: TRBJ2-5; size: .; CDR3: CASSPRQGGGQETQYF; DNA: TGCGCCAGCAGCCCGAGGCAGGGTGGGGGGCAAGAGACCCAGTACTTC
V: TRBV7-8; D: TRBD2; J: TRBJ2-7; size: .; CDR3: CASRRLAGAYEQYF; DNA: TGTGCCAGCAGACGTCTAGCGGGGGCCTACGAGCAGTACTTC
V: TRBV24-1; D: .; J: TRBJ1-5; size: .; CDR3: CATSVGWGQPQHF; DNA: TGTGCCACCAGTGTGGGTTGGGGCCAGCCCCAGCATTTT
V: TRBV30; D: .; J: TRBJ1-6; size: .; CDR3: CAWSVLDSPLHF; DNA: TGTGCCTGGAGTGTACTGGATTCACCCCTCCACTTT
V: TRBV28; D: .; J: TRBJ2-3; size: once; CDR3: CASTPGDRRTDTQYF; DNA: TGTGCCAGCACCCCCGGGGATAGGAGGACAGATACGCAGTATTTT
V: TRBV6-6; D: .; J: TRBJ2-7; size: .; CDR3: CASSQTVLPSYEQYF; DNA: TGTGCCAGCAGTCAGACAGTTCTACCCTCCTACGAGCAGTACTTC
V: TRBV19; D: TRBD1; J: TRBJ2-7; size: .; CDR3: CASSPGTGISYEQYF; DNA: TGTGCCAGTAGCCCAGGGACAGGGATCTCCTACGAGCAGTACTTC
V: TRBV18; D: TRBD1; J: TRBJ2-7; size: .; CDR3: CASSLEQGAAYEQYF; DNA: TGTGCCAGCTCACTAGAACAGGGGGCCGCCTACGAGCAGTACTTC
V: TRBV6-6; D: .; J: TRBJ2-5; size: .; CDR3: CASSPRRGAETQYF; DNA: TGTGCCAGCAGCCCCAGGAGGGGTGCGGAGACCCAGTACTTC
V: TRBV10-3; D: TRBD1; J: TRBJ1-5; size: .; CDR3: CAISWDSSNQPQHF; DNA: TGTGCCATCAGTTGGGACAGCAGCAATCAGCCCCAGCATTTT
V: TRBV10-3; D: .; J: TRBJ1-5; size: .; CDR3: CAISDWGGNQPQHF; DNA: TGTGCCATCAGTGATTGGGGGGGCAATCAGCCCCAGCATTTT
V: TRBV10-1; D: .; J: TRBJ1-6; size: few; CDR3: CASSQVGSPLHF; DNA: TGCGCCAGCAGTCAAGTCGGTTCACCCCTCCACTTT